The next 21 T cell receptor beta chains were all read from a single sample in a study of a mutant IDH1 vaccine in newly diagnosed glioma. The table came from immunoSEQ multiplex PCR; TCRdb's copy has only in-frame clones and leaves some out. The data contain approximately 100,000 clones, about 90% of them singletons. Time point denoted: baseline, week 1 (first vaccination visit). Documented treatment: pre-vaccination baseline after standard-of-care therapy. The sample in question was PBMCs, obtained from a glioma patient treated with radiotherapy, temozolomide or both. All receptors come from a woman in her 50s with glioma.

The V call is TRBV10-1, the J call TRBJ2-1; no firm D call. CDR1 is WNHNN and CDR2 is SYGVQD in the germline V gene (reference sequence). V was shortened by 0 bases and J by 8 bases, with 11 bases between the two germline ends. The CDR3 is 14 amino acids. DNA for the CDR3: TGCGCCAGCAGTGAGTCTAAGGGTTCGGATGAGCAGTTCTTC. It specifies CASSESKGSDEQFF.

CDR3 bases: TGTGCCAGCAGCACGGGACTAGCGGGAGGCAATGAGCAGTTCTTC. It is translated as CASSTGLAGGNEQFF. The chain couples TRBV11-2 to TRBJ2-1; 15 bases are a match to TRBD2. CDR1 SGHAT and CDR2 FQNNGV come from the germline V gene. The CDR3 is 15 residues long. Trimming cost V 5 bases and J 6 bases; bases outside gene matches: 2.

This clone was detected once. The CDR3 DNA is TGTGCCAGCAGCCAGGGTATCTCGGGGGCCCAGCATTTT. Translation: CASSQGISGAQHF. This rearrangement joins TRBV6-6 to TRBJ1-5, with D possibly matching TRBD1 (5 bases). Per the germline V gene, CDR1 is MNHNY and CDR2 is SVGAGI (reference sequence). The V end was cut by 6 bases, the J end by 11 bases, with 17 bases between. This CDR3 contains 13 residues.

The genes are TRBV12-5 and TRBJ1-2; D possibly corresponds to TRBD1 (5 bases). Germline loops: CDR1 LGHNT, CDR2 FRNRAP. Trimming left V 1 base short and J 7 bases short, with 19 bases between. CDR3 length: 16 amino acids. The chain's CDR3 is CASGLGLGGPTAGYTF. CDR3 DNA: TGTGCTAGTGGTTTGGGCCTCGGGGGACCCACGGCTGGCTACACCTTC.

This rearrangement joins TRBV6-5 to TRBJ2-3; perhaps TRBD2 as D (5 bases). V shed 4 bases and J shed 0 bases, with 11 bases lying between them. Looked up from germline, CDR1 is MNHEY and CDR2 is SVGAGI. The CDR3 is 15 amino acids. CDR3 in amino acids: CASSFERRSTDTQYF. CDR3 bases: TGTGCCAGCAGTTTTGAGCGGAGAAGCACAGATACGCAGTATTTT.

About this clone: One junction end disagrees with the germline gene, perhaps due to a read error. The J gene is TRBJ1-5, the V gene TRBV7-9; D is unresolved. The length of the CDR3 is 14 residues. Germline V gene data show CDR1 as SEHNR and CDR2 as FQNEAQ (reference sequence). CDR3 sequence: CASSPDGTNRPQHF. CDR3 bases: TGTGCCAGCAGCCCGGACGGTACTAATCGGCCCCAGCATTTT.

This clone was seen just once. The V and J genes are TRBV7-2 and TRBJ2-1; 14 bases are shared with TRBD2. The germline V gene has CDR1 SGHTA and CDR2 FQGNSA. Trimming took 5 bases from V and 7 from J; bases not matched to a gene: 4. The CDR3 has 15 residues. The CDR3 bases are TGTGCCAGCAGCATCAGACTAGCGGGAGGGAATGAGCAGTTCTTC. It specifies CASSIRLAGGNEQFF. Complete variable domain (other parts from reference TRBV7-2 and TRBJ2-1): GAGVSQSPSNKVTEKGKDVELRCDPISGHTALYWYRQSLGQGLEFLIYFQGNSAPDKSGLPSDRFSAERTGGSVSTLTIQRTQQEDSAVYLCASSIRLAGGNEQFFGPGTRLTVL.

V gene TRBV9 combines with J gene TRBJ2-7; D may be TRBD2 (5 bases). Germline CDR1 is SGDLS and CDR2 is YYNGEE. The CDR3 is 16 residues long. Trimming cost V 4 bases and J 2 bases, with 19 bases left between them. The CDR3 sequence: CASSPTPVDWPYEQYF. As DNA, the CDR3 is TGTGCCAGCAGCCCGACTCCTGTGGACTGGCCCTACGAGCAGTACTTC.

The chain combines TRBV28 with TRBJ2-3, with D perhaps matching TRBD1 (5 bases). The length of the CDR3 is 15 residues. Germline V gene lookup returns CDR1 MDHEN and CDR2 SYDVKM. The germline V and J ends were trimmed by 5 bases and 5 bases, with 17 bases remaining between them. CDR3: CASSPLFGGQDTQYF. The CDR3 nucleotides are TGTGCCAGCAGTCCGTTATTCGGCGGACAAGATACGCAGTATTTT.

This rearrangement joins TRBV5-4 to TRBJ2-5; D may be TRBD2 (5 bases). Germline lookup yields CDR1 SGHNT and CDR2 YYREEE (reference sequence). The CDR3 runs 14 residues. V was clipped by 5 bases and J by 5 bases, with 16 bases between them. The CDR3 sequence: CASRSTGSRETQYF. The DNA for the CDR3 is TGTGCCAGCAGGTCGACGGGGTCTCGGGAGACCCAGTACTTC.

This rearrangement joins TRBV5-1 to TRBJ2-7; a possible D gene is TRBD2 (6 bases). Germline CDR1 is SGHRS and CDR2 is YFSETQ. The CDR3 loop spans 13 amino acids. Trimming stripped 4 bases from V and 6 bases from J, with 14 bases between. The CDR3 is CASSNIGGSEQYF. The CDR3 coding sequence is TGCGCCAGCAGCAATATTGGGGGGAGCGAGCAGTACTTC.

This chain uses TRBV21-1 with TRBJ1-3; the table's D call of TRBD1 was not tested on the DNA. TRBV21-1 is a recognized pseudogene. CDR3 length: 17 residues. The CDR3 DNA sequence: TGTGCCAGCAGCAAAAAGTTAACAACAATCTCTGGAAACACCATATATTTT. Residues: CASSKKLTTISGNTIYF.

The chain links TRBV6-1 to TRBJ1-5; 11 bases are a match to TRBD1. This CDR3 has 15 residues. CDR1 is MNHNS, CDR2 SASEGT, per germline. V dropped 7 bases and J dropped 6; count of bases not matched to a gene: 8. CDR3 coding DNA: TGTGCCAGCATAGGGGACAGGGGGTTAATTCAGCCCCAGCATTTT. Its protein is CASIGDRGLIQPQHF.

V usage is TRBV28 and J usage is TRBJ1-1, with D possibly matching TRBD1 (5 bases). This CDR3 contains 16 residues. Trimming took off 2 bases at V and 4 bases at J, with 17 bases between the two ends. Per the germline V gene, CDR1 is MDHEN and CDR2 is SYDVKM. The CDR3 nucleotides read TGTGCCAGCAGTTTAGCAGGGACCCTGGGAAGCACTGAAGCTTTCTTT. It codes for CASSLAGTLGSTEAFF.

The chain combines TRBV10-2 with TRBJ1-1; D remains ambiguous. Trimming pared 7 bases from V and 0 bases from J, leaving 15 bases between. Germline V lookup: CDR1 WSHSY, CDR2 SAAADI. The CDR3 loop spans 15 amino acids. The CDR3 sequence: CASTINSGLNTEAFF. The CDR3 DNA follows: TGCGCCAGCACCATAAACAGCGGCCTGAACACTGAAGCTTTCTTT.

This clone was seen once. The chain employs TRBV23-1 and TRBJ2-2; 8 bases line up with TRBD2. TRBV23-1 is filed as an ORF, its function uncertain. J lost 9 bases, V lost 7 bases, and 13 bases had no gene match. The CDR3 totals 15 residues. The CDR3 DNA reads as TGCGCCAGCACACCCGGGAGGGTCTCGGCAAGGGAGCTGTTTTTT. Its translation: CASTPGRVSARELFF.

The J gene is TRBJ2-7, the V gene TRBV5-1, with D perhaps matching TRBD2 (6 bases). The CDR3 spans 13 residues. V lost 5 bases, J lost 0 bases, and 9 bases lay in between. CDR1 and CDR2 (germline): SGHRS, YFSETQ. The CDR3 DNA reads as TGCGCCAGCAGGGAGGGAGCCTCCTACGAGCAGTACTTC. Protein: CASREGASYEQYF.

The chain carries TRBV6-1 and TRBJ2-1; the D call may be TRBD1 or TRBD2 (5 bases each). The CDR3 length is 15 residues. CDR1 and CDR2 (germline): MNHNS, SASEGT. Trimming took 9 bases from V and 0 from J, leaving 15 bases between them. CDR3 residues: CASPPGTPSYNEQFF. CDR3 coding DNA: TGTGCCAGTCCTCCCGGGACCCCCTCCTACAATGAGCAGTTCTTC.

V and J are TRBV15 and TRBJ2-1; 10 bases map to TRBD2. Trimming cost V 5 bases and J 8 bases; bases outside gene matches: 9. From germline, CDR1 is LNHNV and CDR2 YYDKDF (reference sequence). There are 15 residues in the CDR3. The CDR3 nucleotides read TGTGCCACCAGCCCCAGACTAGCGGGCTCGCATGAGCAGTTCTTC. It codes for CATSPRLAGSHEQFF.

This rearrangement joins TRBV5-1 to TRBJ2-7; 9 bases agree with TRBD1. Unmatched junction bases numbered 6, after V lost 4 bases and J lost 1 base. CDR1 and CDR2 (germline): SGHRS, YFSETQ. The CDR3 consists of 15 residues. The CDR3 spells CASSTRDRESYEQYF. In DNA form, the CDR3 reads TGCGCCAGCAGCACCCGGGACAGGGAATCCTACGAGCAGTACTTC.

V and J are TRBV7-9 and TRBJ2-1; 9 bases match TRBD1. The V segment lost 6 bases and the J segment 5 bases; nucleotides outside the gene matches: 8. CDR1 and CDR2 from the germline V gene are SEHNR and FQNEAQ (reference sequence). The CDR3 spans 15 residues. The CDR3 DNA reads as TGTGCCAGCAGTCGCGGGACAGGGACTAACAATGAGCAGTTCTTC. This gives the protein CASSRGTGTNNEQFF.